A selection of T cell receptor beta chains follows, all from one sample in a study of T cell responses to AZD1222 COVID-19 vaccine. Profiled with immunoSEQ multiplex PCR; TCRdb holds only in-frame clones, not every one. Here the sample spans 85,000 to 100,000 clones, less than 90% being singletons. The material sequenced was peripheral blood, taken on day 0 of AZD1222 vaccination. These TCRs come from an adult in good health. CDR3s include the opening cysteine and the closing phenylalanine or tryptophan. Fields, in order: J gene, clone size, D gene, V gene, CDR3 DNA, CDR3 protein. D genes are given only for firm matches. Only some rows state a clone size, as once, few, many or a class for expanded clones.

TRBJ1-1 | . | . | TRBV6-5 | TGTGCCAGCAGTTACGGACCGATCGATTCCGGGACAGAAGCTTTCTTT | CASSYGPIDSGTEAFF
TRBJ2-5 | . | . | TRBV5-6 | TGTGCCAGCAGCTTGGGACGATTTGGAGAGACCCAGTACTTC | CASSLGRFGETQYF
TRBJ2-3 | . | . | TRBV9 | TGTGCCAGCAGCCCTCGTACCCGCACAGATACGCAGTATTTT | CASSPRTRTDTQYF
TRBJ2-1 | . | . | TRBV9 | TGTGCCAGCAGCGCGGAAGGGGACTCCTACAATGAGCAGTTCTTC | CASSAEGDSYNEQFF
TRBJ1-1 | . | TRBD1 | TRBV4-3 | TGCGCCAGCAGCCAAGATCCGACAGGGGCGAACACTGAAGCTTTCTTT | CASSQDPTGANTEAFF
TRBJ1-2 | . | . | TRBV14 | TGTGCCAGCAGCCAAGAACAGGGAAGGGGCTACACCTTC | CASSQEQGRGYTF
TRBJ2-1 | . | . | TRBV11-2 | TGTGCCAGCAGCTCAATCCCCCAGGGAGTGAATGAGCAGTTCTTC | CASSSIPQGVNEQFF
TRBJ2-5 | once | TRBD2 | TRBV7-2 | TGTGCCAGCAGCTTGGGTAGCGGGGGGGCCCCGACCCAGTACTTC | CASSLGSGGAPTQYF
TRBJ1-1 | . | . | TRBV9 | TGTGCCAGCAGCGTAGTCCAGGGACCCAGCACTGAAGCTTTCTTT | CASSVVQGPSTEAFF
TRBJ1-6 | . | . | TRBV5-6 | TGTGCCAGCAGCTTCGAGACAGGACGTTCACCCCTCCACTTT | CASSFETGRSPLHF
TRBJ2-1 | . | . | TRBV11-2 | TGTGCCAGCAGCTTTGGGTCTGTCAATGAGCAGTTCTTC | CASSFGSVNEQFF
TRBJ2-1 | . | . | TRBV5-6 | TGTGCCAGCAGCTTTGGGGCAGACGAGCAGTTCTTC | CASSFGADEQFF
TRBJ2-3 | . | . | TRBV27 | TGTGCCAGCAGTTTATGGGGGGGCTCGGGAGATACGCAGTATTTT | CASSLWGGSGDTQYF
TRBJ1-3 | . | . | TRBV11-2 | TGTGCCAGCAGCTTAGGGGGACGGTTCTCTGGAAACACCATATATTTT | CASSLGGRFSGNTIYF
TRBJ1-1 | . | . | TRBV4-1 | TGCGCCAGCAGCCAAGTAGCCGGGACTGAAGCTTTCTTT | CASSQVAGTEAFF
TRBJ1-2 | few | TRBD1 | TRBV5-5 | TGTGCCAGCAGCTTTACAGGGGTGCAAACTAACTATGGCTACACCTTC | CASSFTGVQTNYGYTF
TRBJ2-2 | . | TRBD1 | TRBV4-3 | TGCGCCAGCAGCCCACGGACAGGCGGGAACACCGGGGAGCTGTTTTTT | CASSPRTGGNTGELFF
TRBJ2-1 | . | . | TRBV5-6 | TGTGCCAGCAGCTTGCAGGACAATGAGCAGTTCTTC | CASSLQDNEQFF
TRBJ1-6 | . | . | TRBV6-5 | TGTGCCAGCAGTTACGAGGGTAATAATTCACCCCTCCACTTT | CASSYEGNNSPLHF
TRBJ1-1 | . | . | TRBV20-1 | TGCAGTGCTAGTTCGGGAGAAGAAGCTTTCTTT | CSASSGEEAFF
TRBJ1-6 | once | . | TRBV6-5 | TGTGCCAGCGGAACCGGGACCCAAAACTCACCCCTCCACTTT | CASGTGTQNSPLHF
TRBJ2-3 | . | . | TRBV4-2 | TGTGCCAGCAGCCAAGATAACTCAAGGGGGGGCACAGATACGCAGTATTTT | CASSQDNSRGGTDTQYF
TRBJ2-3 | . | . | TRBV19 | TGTGCCAGTAGCCGCGGGGGCTCTACCACAGATACGCAGTATTTT | CASSRGGSTTDTQYF
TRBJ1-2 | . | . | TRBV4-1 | TGCGCCAGCAGCCAAGTATTAGCAGGCTGGAGCTATGGCTACACCTTC | CASSQVLAGWSYGYTF
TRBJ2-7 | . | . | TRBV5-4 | TGTGCCAGCAGCTCATGGGGATTCGAGCAGTACTTC | CASSSWGFEQYF
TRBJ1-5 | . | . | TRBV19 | TGTGCCAGTAGTATAGGAGAGGAAGCCCAGCCCCAGCATTTT | CASSIGEEAQPQHF
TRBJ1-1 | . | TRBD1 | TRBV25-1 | TGTGCCAGCAGGGAGGGACAGGGAAACACTGAAGCTTTCTTT | CASREGQGNTEAFF
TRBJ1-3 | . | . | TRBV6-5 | TGTGCCGGGACGGGGGGAATTACTGGAAACACCATATATTTT | CAGTGGITGNTIYF
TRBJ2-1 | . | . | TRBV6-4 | TGTGCCAGCAGTGACCAGGGGCTAAGGCAGTTCTTC | CASSDQGLRQFF
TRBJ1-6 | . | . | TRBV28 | TGTGCCAGCAGTCCACTTCAGGGGACCCTCCACTTT | CASSPLQGTLHF
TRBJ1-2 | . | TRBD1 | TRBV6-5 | TGTGCCAGCATTTTTCAAGGGACAGGCTATGGCTACACCTTC | CASIFQGTGYGYTF